This TCR beta chain originates from a study of blood T cell repertoires in COVID-19. Overall study context: Sites across the United States, Italy and Spain contributed samples from acute and convalescent COVID-19. T cells, B-cell-depleted T cells, or PBMCs supplied cDNA or gDNA.

Germline assignment: CDR1 LNHDA and CDR2 SQIVND (reference sequence). The CDR3 extends over 15 amino acids. V lost 10 bases and J lost 0; bases outside the gene matches: 8. The table came from immunoSEQ multiplex PCR; TCRdb's copy has only in-frame clones and leaves some out. The data hold approximately 450,000 clones, with roughly nine tenths observed a single time. Participants came from under 30 US areas, aged about 18 to 95 years. Sequencing was performed on PBMCs or T cells enriched from blood (not recorded which). This clonotype originated in a woman between 18 and 29 years old with acute COVID-19. The chain has TRBV19 and TRBJ2-1; 8 nucleotides agree with TRBD1. CDR3 in amino acids: CATQQGVGSYNEQFF. In DNA, the CDR3 is TGTGCCACCCAACAGGGGGTGGGCTCCTACAATGAGCAGTTCTTC.